A selection of T cell receptor beta chains follows, all from one sample in a study of control samples from healthy donors and cancer patients. The method was immunoSEQ multiplex PCR; TCRdb's version includes in-frame clones alone and lacks a portion of them. This repertoire shows 65,000 to 100,000 clones, around 92% found once; its top ten account for 17%. The sample was blood. The receptors shown here come from a man aged 45-65 years in good health. Both conserved end residues are part of each CDR3. A D gene is named only where the DNA matches it firmly. Only some rows state a clone size, as once, few, many or a class for expanded clones.

d_gene	abundance	v_gene	j_gene	CDR3nt	CDR3aa
TRBD1	NA	TRBV6-5	TRBJ1-6	TGTGCCAGCGCAGAACAGGGGACTTCACCCCTCCACTTT	CASAEQGTSPLHF
NA	NA	TRBV6-2/TRBV6-3	TRBJ1-5	TGTGCCAGCAGTTACTCGAGAGGGGGTACCGGGAATCAGCCCCAGCATTTT	CASSYSRGGTGNQPQHF
NA	NA	TRBV21-1	TRBJ1-1	TGTGCCAGCAGCAAAGCTCGGGACATGAACACTGAAGCTTTCTTT	CASSKARDMNTEAFF
NA	NA	TRBV15	TRBJ1-1	TGTGCCACCAGCTATAGGCAGGGGTCCATGAACACTGAAGCTTTCTTT	CATSYRQGSMNTEAFF
NA	NA	TRBV24-1	TRBJ1-2	TGTGCCACCAGCCCTACAGGGAAATGGGATGGCTACACCTTC	CATSPTGKWDGYTF
NA	NA	TRBV19	TRBJ2-1	TGTGCCAGTACCCCGGGTTTAACCGTGCATGAGCAGTTCTTC	CASTPGLTVHEQFF
TRBD1	NA	TRBV27	TRBJ1-6	TGTGCCAGCAGTCAAGACAGGGTCGGTTCACCCCTCCACTTT	CASSQDRVGSPLHF
TRBD1	NA	TRBV6-2/TRBV6-3	TRBJ1-1	TGTGCCAGCAGCACAGACAGGGGTTTCACTGAAGCTTTCTTT	CASSTDRGFTEAFF
NA	once	TRBV14	TRBJ2-3	TGTGCCAGCAGCCAAGCTCTAGGATACAGGGCAGGAGATACGCAGTATTTT	CASSQALGYRAGDTQYF
NA	NA	TRBV6-5	TRBJ1-6	TGTGCCAGCAGTTACGCCATGAATTCACCCCTCCACTTT	CASSYAMNSPLHF
NA	NA	TRBV19	TRBJ2-2	TGTGCCTCCACAGGGTCCTACACCGGGGAGCTGTTTTTT	CASTGSYTGELFF
NA	NA	TRBV6-5	TRBJ2-4	TGTGCCAGCAGCGACGGACTGGCGAACATTCAGTACTTC	CASSDGLANIQYF
NA	NA	TRBV5-1	TRBJ2-5	TGCGCCAGCAGCTTGGAGGGTAAAGAGACCCAGTACTTC	CASSLEGKETQYF
NA	NA	TRBV7-9	TRBJ2-2	TGTGCCAGCAGCTGGAGCACCGGGGAGCTGTTTTTT	CASSWSTGELFF
TRBD2	once	TRBV19	TRBJ2-3	TGTGCCAGTAGGGGACTAGCGGGGGGGTATACGCAGTATTTT	CASRGLAGGYTQYF
TRBD1	once	TRBV19	TRBJ1-5	TGTGCCAGTAGTCCCACCGGACCGGGACAGCTCAATCAGCCCCAGCATTTT	CASSPTGPGQLNQPQHF
NA	NA	TRBV2	TRBJ1-2	TGTGCCAGCAGGCCCGATTATGGCTACACCTTC	CASRPDYGYTF
NA	few	TRBV6-2/TRBV6-3	TRBJ1-1	TGTGCCAGCAACCCGAATCGGGTCAGGGGAGACACTGAAGCTTTCTTT	CASNPNRVRGDTEAFF
NA	NA	TRBV27	TRBJ1-5	TGTGCCAGCAGTTTATTAAGGGGACAGCCCCAGCATTTT	CASSLLRGQPQHF
NA	NA	TRBV12-3/TRBV12-4	TRBJ1-2	TGTGCCAGCAGTTTGGCAGGGGACTATGGCTACACCTTC	CASSLAGDYGYTF
NA	NA	TRBV21-1	TRBJ1-1	TGTGCCAGCACGGCCAGGGGGACTGAAGCTTTCTTT	CASTARGTEAFF
NA	NA	TRBV7-2	TRBJ2-2	TGTGCCAGCAGGTCGCCACGGGGGGCAGGAGACACCGGGGAGCTGTTTTTT	CASRSPRGAGDTGELFF
NA	NA	TRBV5-1	TRBJ1-1	TGCGCCAGCAGCCCTGAGGACTTTGGGAACACTGAAGCTTTCTTT	CASSPEDFGNTEAFF
NA	NA	TRBV15	TRBJ1-4	TGTGCCACCAGCAGAGATAAAGGGGATAATGAAAAACTGTTTTTT	CATSRDKGDNEKLFF
TRBD1	NA	TRBV5-1	TRBJ1-4	TGCGCCAGCAGCAAGCCGGGACAGGATAATGAAAAACTGTTTTTT	CASSKPGQDNEKLFF
TRBD2	NA	TRBV7-6	TRBJ2-1	TGTGCCAGCACCCTCTTGACTAGCGGGGCCAATGAGCAGTTCTTC	CASTLLTSGANEQFF
NA	NA	TRBV29-1	TRBJ2-3	TGCAGCGTTGAAGGTGGAAGGGTGAGCACAGATACGCAGTATTTT	CSVEGGRVSTDTQYF
NA	NA	TRBV30	TRBJ1-2	TGTGCCCTCTATGGCTACACCTTC	CALYGYTF
NA	NA	TRBV6-6	TRBJ2-3	TGTGCCAGCAGTTCCCACACAGATACGCAGTATTTT	CASSSHTDTQYF
NA	NA	TRBV30	TRBJ1-2	TGTGCCTGGGGGGACCTATCACGGGGCTACACCTTC	CAWGDLSRGYTF
NA	NA	TRBV30	TRBJ2-7	TGTGCCTGGGGCACCGGAGGGTACGAGCAGTACTTC	CAWGTGGYEQYF
TRBD2	NA	TRBV29-1	TRBJ2-7	TGCAGCGTTGAATTCAAGCGGGGCTACGAGCAGTACTTC	CSVEFKRGYEQYF
NA	NA	TRBV28	TRBJ1-5	TGTGCCAGCAGTTTAAGGGGGGTAGGTAGCAATCAGCCCCAGCATTTT	CASSLRGVGSNQPQHF
TRBD1	NA	TRBV24-1	TRBJ1-2	TGTGCCACCAGACCAAGGACAGGAAATGGCTACACCTTC	CATRPRTGNGYTF
NA	NA	TRBV5-1	TRBJ1-4	TGCGCCAGCAGCTTGGTGGGCAGCTCAGATAAACTGTTTTTT	CASSLVGSSDKLFF
NA	NA	TRBV6-5	TRBJ2-7	TGTGCCAGCAAAACACCCCCCTACGAGCAGTACTTC	CASKTPPYEQYF
TRBD2	NA	TRBV25-1	TRBJ2-1	TGTGCCAGCAGTGGGACTAGCGGGGGGTTCAATGAGCAGTTCTTC	CASSGTSGGFNEQFF
NA	NA	TRBV7-6	TRBJ1-5	TGTGCCAGCAGCGCCGGGGGTGTGAGCAATCAGCCCCAGCATTTT	CASSAGGVSNQPQHF
TRBD2	NA	TRBV11-2	TRBJ2-3	TGTGCCAGCAGAGGTAGCGGGGGGCCCTCAGGGGATACGCAGTATTTT	CASRGSGGPSGDTQYF
NA	once	TRBV11-2	TRBJ2-5	TGTGCCAGCAGCTTATATTCCCAGTACCAGGGGACCCAGTACTTC	CASSLYSQYQGTQYF
TRBD1	NA	TRBV7-8	TRBJ1-5	TGTGCCAGCAGCCCCGGACAGGGCGGTCAGCCCCAGCATTTT	CASSPGQGGQPQHF
NA	NA	TRBV27	TRBJ1-2	TGTGCCAGCAGTTTGTCAGGGGCCTATGGCTACACCTTC	CASSLSGAYGYTF
TRBD1	NA	TRBV6-5	TRBJ1-6	TGTGCCAGCAGTTCCAAGGACAGGGACCTTTCACCCCTCCACTTT	CASSSKDRDLSPLHF
NA	NA	TRBV5-1	TRBJ2-1	TGCGCCAGCAGCTTGGGCCAGGGCGGCGATGAGCAGTTCTTC	CASSLGQGGDEQFF
TRBD1	NA	TRBV13	TRBJ1-2	TGTGCCAGCAGACGACAGACAGGGGGGTCATATGGCTACACCTTC	CASRRQTGGSYGYTF
TRBD1	NA	TRBV7-9	TRBJ1-1	TGTGCCAGCAGCCCCTGGACAGGGTCGAACACTGAAGCTTTCTTT	CASSPWTGSNTEAFF
TRBD2	NA	TRBV18	TRBJ2-3	TGTGCCAGCTCACCACAGCGGGGGGTCAGCACAGATACGCAGTATTTT	CASSPQRGVSTDTQYF
NA	NA	TRBV19	TRBJ1-5	TGTGCCAGTAGCGTGGGACTCACGACGGGCAATCAGCCCCAGCATTTT	CASSVGLTTGNQPQHF
NA	NA	TRBV5-1	TRBJ2-5	TGCGCCAGCAGCTTGGCGGGGGACAGCACACAGGAGACCCAGTACTTC	CASSLAGDSTQETQYF
NA	once	TRBV5-1	TRBJ1-1	TGCGCCAGCAGCGCCGGAAACACTGAAGCTTTCTTT	CASSAGNTEAFF
TRBD1	NA	TRBV19	TRBJ1-2	TGTGCCAGCGGGACAGGGGATATAAGGGACACCTTC	CASGTGDIRDTF